These T cell receptor beta chains were read from a single sample in a study of prognosis after radiotherapy for stage I lung cancer. TCRdb processed the multiplex PCR reads anew with MiXCR; each CDR3 protein has one entry. The sample includes roughly 26,000 distinct CDR3 sequences, about 32% of them seen just once. This sample comprised PBMCs, obtained before or after stereotactic body radiation therapy (not recorded which). These receptors were obtained from a donor aged 50 or older with non-small cell lung cancer. Each CDR3 is given with its conserved first and last residue. D genes are given only for firm matches. Clone size is given for some rows only: seen once, a few or many times, or a class if the clone is expanded.

-,TRBJ1-5,TRBV28,many,TGTGCCAGCAGCCTCGTCAGGGTTAGCAATCAGCCCCAGCATTTT,CASSLVRVSNQPQHF
TRBD2,TRBJ2-3,TRBV5-4,many,TGTGCCAGCAGCTTGCTAGCGGGAGGGCCGAGTGATACGCAGTATTTT,CASSLLAGGPSDTQYF
-,TRBJ2-7,TRBV7-6,many,TGTGCCAGCAGCTTAAGCAGCGGGGAGCAGTACTTC,CASSLSSGEQYF
-,TRBJ1-5,TRBV20-1,many,TGCAGTGCTAGACCGAGGGCCGGGGTGGGTCAGCCCCAGCATTTT,CSARPRAGVGQPQHF
TRBD1,TRBJ1-2,TRBV12-3/TRBV12-4,many,TGTGCCAGCAGCAGGGGGGGAGGGTATGGCTACACCTTC,CASSRGGGYGYTF
TRBD2,TRBJ2-7,TRBV9,-,TGTGCCAGCAGGGGACGGGGTGGGGGGGAAGATTACGAGCAGTACTTC,CASRGRGGGEDYEQYF
-,TRBJ2-3,TRBV5-4,-,TGTGCCATCAGCTTGGCGGGTACAGATACGCAGTATTTT,CAISLAGTDTQYF
TRBD1,TRBJ1-2,TRBV4-3,-,TGCGCCAGCAGCCAAGATACAGGGGGAAATTGGGACTATGGCTACACCTTC,CASSQDTGGNWDYGYTF
TRBD1,TRBJ1-3,TRBV11-2,-,TGTGCCAGCAGCTCCGGATACAGGGGCAGGGACTCTGGAAACACCATATATTTT,CASSSGYRGRDSGNTIYF
-,TRBJ1-2,TRBV12-3/TRBV12-4,once,TGTGCCAGCAGTTCCCCAACCGCGGGACGGACACCCTATGGTTACACCTTC,CASSSPTAGRTPYGYTF
-,TRBJ1-1,TRBV2,many,TGTGCCAGCAGTGAAGGGCGGGGGGCTAGGGGAGCTTTCTTT,CASSEGRGARGAFF
TRBD2,TRBJ2-2,TRBV5-8,many,TGTGCCAGCAGGGTAGGACTAGTCAACACCGGGGAGCTGTTTTTT,CASRVGLVNTGELFF
TRBD1,TRBJ2-7,TRBV6-2/TRBV6-3,-,TGTGCCAGCAGTTACCAGGGGACAGGGGGCTACGAGCAGTACTTC,CASSYQGTGGYEQYF
-,TRBJ2-7,TRBV2,many,TGTGCCAGCAGGTTACAGGGTCCCGAGCAGTACTTC,CASRLQGPEQYF